The entry below gives a single TCR beta chain sequence along with its context. This record comes from a study of blood T cell repertoires in COVID-19. Background on the study: Sites in the United States, Italy and Spain provided acute and convalescent COVID-19 samples. From T cells, B-cell-depleted T cells, or PBMCs came the material, which was cDNA or gDNA.

In the source study's methods: Amplifying reference gene primers gave estimates of nucleated cell counts. This table comes from immunoSEQ multiplex PCR, and its TCRdb copy is limited to in-frame clones, with some not included. The DNA gave D and trimming, while V, J and clone size come from that table. This table holds 140,000 to 150,000 clones, roughly 89% found once. The CDR3 extends over 16 amino acids. Germline CDR1 reads LNHDA; CDR2 reads SQIVND (reference sequence). Germline trimming cut 6 bases from V and 2 bases from J; bases unmatched to any gene: 10. The V and J genes are TRBV19 and TRBJ2-7; TRBD2 matches 10 bases. The sample taken for sequencing was peripheral blood. The sequence was collected from a woman aged 45-65 years with acute or convalescent COVID-19. The CDR3 DNA is TGTGCCAGTAGCCCAGGCGGTCTAGCGGGGGCCTACGAGCAGTACTTC. Its translation: CASSPGGLAGAYEQYF.